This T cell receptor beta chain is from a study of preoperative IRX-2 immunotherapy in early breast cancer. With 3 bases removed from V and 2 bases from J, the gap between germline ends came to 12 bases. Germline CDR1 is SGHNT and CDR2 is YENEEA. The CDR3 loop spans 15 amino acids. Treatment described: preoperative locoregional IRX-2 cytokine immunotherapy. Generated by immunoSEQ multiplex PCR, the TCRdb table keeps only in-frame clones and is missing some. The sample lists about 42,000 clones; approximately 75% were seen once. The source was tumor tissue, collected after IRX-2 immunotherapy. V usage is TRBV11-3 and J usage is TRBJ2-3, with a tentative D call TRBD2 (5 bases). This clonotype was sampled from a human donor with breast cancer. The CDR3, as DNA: TGTGCCAGCAGCTTGGGGAGCGGTTACACAGATACGCAGTATTTT. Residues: CASSLGSGYTDTQYF.